The subject of this entry is one T cell receptor (beta chain). These data are taken from a study of blood T cell repertoires in COVID-19. As for the study in general: COVID-19 samples from acute and convalescent phases originated in the United States, Italy and Spain. The cDNA or gDNA used as material had been derived from T cells, B-cell-depleted T cells, or PBMCs.

Source study methods: Amplifying reference gene primers gave estimates of nucleated cell counts. Profiling relied on immunoSEQ multiplex PCR, and the TCRdb table lists in-frame clones only, not all of them. The V and J calls and the clone size are those of that table, but D and trimming were determined from the DNA. Altogether 110,000 or so clones are present, around 84% being singletons, with the ten largest covering about 7.3%. Germline V gene sequence: CDR1 SGDLS, CDR2 YYNGEE. Trimming took 4 bases from V and 3 from J, leaving 14 bases between them. CDR3 length: 15 residues. This chain uses TRBV9 with TRBJ2-1, with a weak D call TRBD2 (6 bases). This TCR was sampled from a woman in her 40s with acute or convalescent COVID-19. The sample consisted of peripheral blood. The CDR3 DNA reads TGTGCCAGCAGCACAGGAGGGAGCAACTACAATGAGCAGTTCTTC. Residues: CASSTGGSNYNEQFF.